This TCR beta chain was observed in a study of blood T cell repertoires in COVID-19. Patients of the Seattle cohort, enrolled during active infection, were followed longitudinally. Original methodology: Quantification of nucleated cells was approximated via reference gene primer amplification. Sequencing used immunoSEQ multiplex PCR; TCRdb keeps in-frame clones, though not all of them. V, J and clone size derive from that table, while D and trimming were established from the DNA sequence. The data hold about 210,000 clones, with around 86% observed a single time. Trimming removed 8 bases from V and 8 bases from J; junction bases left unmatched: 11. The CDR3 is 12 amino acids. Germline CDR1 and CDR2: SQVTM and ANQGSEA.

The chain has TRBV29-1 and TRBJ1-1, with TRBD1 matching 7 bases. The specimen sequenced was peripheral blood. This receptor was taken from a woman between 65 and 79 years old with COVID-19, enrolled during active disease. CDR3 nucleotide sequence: TGCAGCACCCGCCCGCAGGGGGTGGAAGCTTTCTTT. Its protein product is CSTRPQGVEAFF.